These 28 T cell receptor beta chains came from one sample sequenced in a study of T cells after somatic rescue of genetic block. The data were produced by immunoSEQ multiplex PCR, yet TCRdb's version contains in-frame clones alone and is incomplete. There are 85,000 to 90,000 clones in the sample; about 90% occur only once, and 1.5% to 2% lies in the top ten. Material for sequencing was peripheral blood mononuclear cells (PBMCs). The receptors originated from a woman between 18 and 29 years old.

V is TRBV5-8 and J is TRBJ1-4, with D uncertain. Germline V gene data show CDR1 as SGHTS and CDR2 as YDEGEE. V was cut by 3 bases and J by 7 bases, with 10 bases left in between. This CDR3 has 13 amino acids. Here the CDR3 reads CASSSGRGEKLFF. Here the CDR3 DNA reads TGTGCCAGCAGCTCTGGACGAGGTGAAAAACTGTTTTTT.

The chain has TRBV9 and TRBJ1-2; D call uncertain. Germline values: CDR1 SGDLS, CDR2 YYNGEE. This CDR3 spans 15 amino acids. Trimming shortened V by 0 bases and J by 0 bases, and 9 bases separated the two germline ends. CDR3 DNA: TGTGCCAGCAGCGTAGGCAACAGAGCTAACTATGGCTACACCTTC. It translates to CASSVGNRANYGYTF.

This clone appeared a few times. V usage is TRBV5-1 and J usage is TRBJ2-1, with 7 bases that match TRBD1. In germline, CDR1 is SGHRS, CDR2 YFSETQ. Unmatched junction bases numbered 5, after V lost 4 bases and J lost 7 bases. This CDR3 spans 13 amino acids. CDR3 amino acids: CASSRDRDNEQFF. In DNA form, the CDR3 reads TGCGCCAGCAGCCGGGACAGAGATAATGAGCAGTTCTTC.

The chain joins TRBV2 to TRBJ2-2; 9 bases line up with TRBD1. CDR1 is SNHLY and CDR2 is FYNNEI in the germline V gene. V shed 6 bases and J 3 bases; nucleotides not matched to a gene: 8. CDR3 length: 16 amino acids. CDR3 sequence reads: CASSRQDRGDTGELFF. CDR3 bases: TGTGCCAGCAGCCGGCAGGACAGGGGCGACACCGGGGAGCTGTTTTTT.

The table lists this clone with a count of one. V is TRBV27 and J is TRBJ2-7; D ambiguous. The CDR3 loop spans 12 amino acids. CDR1 is MNHEY, CDR2 SMNVEV, per germline (reference sequence). Trimming stripped 5 bases from V and 6 bases from J, with 11 bases between. CDR3 coding DNA: TGTGCCAGCAGTCAATTTGGTGGCGAGCAGTACTTC. As protein: CASSQFGGEQYF.

This clone has a single count. The chain couples TRBV9 to TRBJ2-1, with TRBD1 identical over 8 bases. The V and J ends lost 0 bases and 7 bases, in that order; junction bases with no gene match: 6. CDR3 length: 15 amino acids. CDR1 SGDLS and CDR2 YYNGEE come from the germline V gene. As DNA, the CDR3 is TGTGCCAGCAGCGTAGGCAGGGGGCTTGTAAATGAGCAGTTCTTC. Translating gives CASSVGRGLVNEQFF.

The rearrangement joins TRBV27 to TRBJ2-7; tentative D call: TRBD2 (6 bases). The V gene lost 7 bases and the J gene lost 2 bases, with 18 bases spanning the gap. The CDR3 length is 15 residues. CDR1 MNHEY and CDR2 SMNVEV come from the germline V gene (reference sequence). The CDR3 DNA is TGTGCCAGCAAGGTAGTTGGGCGGGGAACCTACGAGCAGTACTTC. Encoded protein: CASKVVGRGTYEQYF.

The chain couples TRBV5-1 to TRBJ1-1; 9 nucleotides match TRBD1. V trimming: 0 bases; J trimming: 3 bases; junction bases outside the gene matches: 0. The CDR3 is made up of 14 amino acids. In germline, CDR1 is SGHRS, CDR2 YFSETQ. This CDR3 reads CASSLDRGHTEAFF. The DNA for the CDR3 is TGCGCCAGCAGCTTGGACAGGGGGCACACTGAAGCTTTCTTT.

The V call is TRBV7-2, the J call TRBJ2-1, with D maybe TRBD2 (5 bases). The CDR3 is 16 residues long. With 0 bases removed from V and 0 bases from J, the gap between germline ends came to 9 bases. Germline V CDR1 and CDR2: SGHTA, FQGNSA. Written as DNA, the CDR3 is TGTGCCAGCAGCTTAGCAGCGGTAAGCTCCTACAATGAGCAGTTCTTC. It encodes CASSLAAVSSYNEQFF.

V and J are TRBV4-1 and TRBJ1-3; D uncertain. Germline V gene data show CDR1 as MGHRA and CDR2 as YSYEKL. CDR3 length equals 13 residues. Trimming removed 1 base at V and 4 bases at J, with 5 bases between. CDR3 nucleotides: TGCGCCAGCAGCCAAGTGACGGGAAACACCATATATTTT. Protein: CASSQVTGNTIYF.

The chain couples TRBV28 to TRBJ2-5; no firm D call. The J call is in doubt because the DNA end fits TRBJ2-7 better. The CDR3 loop spans 12 amino acids. Germline V CDR1 and CDR2: MDHEN, SYDVKM. CDR3 sequence: CASSLRVGEQYF. In nucleotides, the CDR3 is TGTGCCAGCAGTTTAAGGGTCGGCGAGCAGTACTTC.

J is TRBJ2-1 and V is TRBV6-4, with 10 positions matching TRBD2. The CDR3 contains 15 residues. After removal of 4 bases from V and 12 bases from J, the junction contained 12 bases not matched to a gene. Per germline, CDR1 MRHNA and CDR2 SNTAGT. The DNA of the CDR3 is TGTGCCAGCAGTGCGACTAGCGGGTACGGGGTGTGGCAGTTCTTC. It is translated as CASSATSGYGVWQFF.

The genes are TRBV4-1 and TRBJ2-7; maybe TRBD1 (7 bases). Germline CDR1 reads MGHRA; CDR2 reads YSYEKL. The CDR3 length is 16 residues. V was trimmed by 1 base and J by 3 bases, leaving 16 bases between them. The CDR3 here is CASSQGSRGAGYEQYF. CDR3 DNA: TGCGCCAGCAGCCAAGGATCCAGGGGGGCGGGCTACGAGCAGTACTTC.

This clone appeared once. The CDR3 is CASSQEGRGGPQHF. In DNA, the CDR3 is TGCGCCAGCAGCCAAGAGGGCAGGGGGGGCCCCCAGCATTTT. The chain couples TRBV4-1 to TRBJ1-5; 7 bases match TRBD1. Losses at the gene ends were 0 bases for V and 10 bases for J; bases not matched to a gene: 6. The CDR3 consists of 14 residues. Looked up from germline, CDR1 is MGHRA and CDR2 is YSYEKL.

The V and J genes are TRBV30 and TRBJ1-1; D ambiguous. V was shortened by 5 bases and J by 0 bases, with 7 bases between the two germline ends. The CDR3 sequence is 12 residues long. The V gene's germline CDR1 is GTSNPN and CDR2 SVGIG (reference sequence). CDR3 region: CAWDGMNTEAFF. CDR3 bases: TGTGCCTGGGATGGGATGAACACTGAAGCTTTCTTT.

The chain recombines TRBV30 with TRBJ1-5, with 8 bases lining up with TRBD1. The CDR3 is made up of 17 amino acids. Trimming removed 0 bases from V and 4 bases from J; junction bases left unmatched: 11. Germline loops: CDR1 GTSNPN, CDR2 SVGIG (reference sequence). CDR3 coding DNA: TGTGCCTGGAGTGTAACTGCCGCAGGGGGCGAGAATCAGCCCCAGCATTTT. Its translation is CAWSVTAAGGENQPQHF.

This clone was seen only once. The V gene is TRBV19, the J gene TRBJ2-3; the match to TRBD2 covers 9 bases. With V trimmed by 3 bases and J by 2 bases, 3 bases remained unmatched. Germline V gene data show CDR1 as LNHDA and CDR2 as SQIVND (reference sequence). CDR3 size: 15 residues. Here the CDR3 DNA reads TGTGCCAGTAGTATCGGACTAGCGTACACAGATACGCAGTATTTT. Protein sequence: CASSIGLAYTDTQYF.

This chain joins TRBV18 and TRBJ2-7; D may correspond to TRBD1 or TRBD2 (5 bases each). The germline gives CDR1 KGHSH, CDR2 LQKENI. Trimming took off 3 bases at V and 6 bases at J, with 12 bases between the two ends. The CDR3 spans 13 residues. CDR3 nucleotides: TGTGCCAGCTCACCGGGGGTCCGGGCCGAGCAGTACTTC. Protein sequence: CASSPGVRAEQYF.

J is TRBJ1-2 and V is TRBV27; 7 bases map to TRBD1. The V segment lost 5 bases and the J segment 6 bases; nucleotides outside the gene matches: 6. CDR1 is MNHEY and CDR2 is SMNVEV in the germline V gene (reference sequence). This CDR3 region has 13 residues. As DNA, the CDR3 is TGTGCCAGCAGTGCCGGGACAGTCGATGGCTACACCTTC. Translation gives CASSAGTVDGYTF.

The table lists this clone with a count of one. The chain has TRBV28 and TRBJ2-1; 12 positions match TRBD2. Unmatched junction bases numbered 7, after V lost 7 bases and J lost 6 bases. This CDR3 comprises 15 residues. Per germline, CDR1 MDHEN and CDR2 SYDVKM. The CDR3 spells CASNPASGRANEQFF. The CDR3 nucleotides read TGTGCCAGCAACCCAGCTAGCGGGAGGGCCAATGAGCAGTTCTTC.

This clone was observed a single time. V and J are TRBV4-1 and TRBJ1-1; no definite D call. The V gene's germline CDR1 is MGHRA and CDR2 YSYEKL. The CDR3 totals 15 residues. V lost 0 bases and J lost 0, with 8 bases in between. The CDR3 spells CASSQDWGMNTEAFF. DNA for the CDR3: TGCGCCAGCAGCCAAGACTGGGGTATGAACACTGAAGCTTTCTTT.

In this sample, this clone turned up once. The chain uses TRBV9 and TRBJ2-2; 13 bases agree with TRBD2. V lost 5 bases, J lost 4 bases, and 14 bases stayed unmatched. The germline CDR1 and CDR2 sequences are SGDLS and YYNGEE. The CDR3 loop spans 19 amino acids. In DNA form, the CDR3 reads TGTGCCAGCAGTTATTGGGGGACTAGCGGGACTAAACTCACCGGGGAGCTGTTTTTT. Its protein product is CASSYWGTSGTKLTGELFF.

The chain joins TRBV6-5 to TRBJ2-7, with TRBD1 identical over 7 bases. V gave up 6 bases and J gave up 3 bases; unmatched junction bases: 8. Germline lookup yields CDR1 MNHEY and CDR2 SVGAGI. The CDR3 is made up of 14 amino acids. The CDR3 DNA is TGTGCCAGCAGAACAACGACAGGGCTCTACGAGCAGTACTTC. Its translation is CASRTTTGLYEQYF.

The chain joins TRBV5-6 to TRBJ2-7, with 13 nucleotides matching TRBD2. The V gene end was trimmed by 4 bases and the J gene end by 2 bases; junction bases not matched to a gene: 0. CDR1 and CDR2 from the germline V gene are SGHDT and YYEEEE. The CDR3 contains 14 residues. The CDR3 nucleotides read TGTGCCAGCAGCACTAGCGGGAGGGCCTACGAGCAGTACTTC. Amino acid sequence: CASSTSGRAYEQYF.

This clone appeared once. V usage is TRBV9 and J usage is TRBJ2-7; 10 nucleotides line up with TRBD1. Trimming took 2 bases from V and 3 from J; bases not matched to a gene: 8. Germline values: CDR1 SGDLS, CDR2 YYNGEE. This CDR3 has 16 residues. CDR3 sequence reads: CASSVGTGVSSYEQYF. The CDR3 DNA is TGTGCCAGCAGCGTCGGGACAGGGGTATCGAGCTACGAGCAGTACTTC.

The chain recombines TRBV5-4 with TRBJ2-7; D unresolved. The CDR3 spans 16 residues. CDR1 and CDR2 (germline): SGHNT, YYREEE (reference sequence). The ends were cut back, 0 bases at V and 0 bases at J, with 13 bases in the middle. For the CDR3, the DNA is TGTGCCAGCAGCTTGGGGGTCCCACTAACCTCCTACGAGCAGTACTTC. It codes for CASSLGVPLTSYEQYF.

J is TRBJ1-5 and V is TRBV7-3; D not resolved. The CDR3 runs 12 residues. Germline-derived CDR1 and CDR2 are SGHTA and FQGTGA. Trimming took off 0 bases at V and 7 bases at J, with 4 bases between the two ends. The DNA of the CDR3 is TGTGCCAGCAGCTTAACGGGCCAGCCCCAGCATTTT. Translating it yields CASSLTGQPQHF.

The chain is built from TRBV10-3 and TRBJ2-7; maybe TRBD2 (6 bases). Germline V gene sequence: CDR1 ENHRY, CDR2 SYGVKD. This CDR3 region has 16 residues. Between the trimmed V and J ends, which lost 4 bases and 3 bases, there was a span of 19 bases. The CDR3 nucleotides are TGTGCCATCAGTGGCAGATTAGCGGACTTCGGCTACGAGCAGTACTTC. Its protein product is CAISGRLADFGYEQYF.